The clone carrying this T cell receptor beta chain was detected only once. Its antigen is as yet unknown. The CDR3 loop spans 14 amino acids. V lost 8 bases, J lost 5 bases, and 18 bases lay in between. The germline CDR1 and CDR2 sequences are SNHLY and FYNNEI. The record originates from a study of cytomegalovirus exposure and HLA in healthy donors. Overall study: Caucasian-associated ancestry cluster membership applied to around 80% of under 450 genotyped donors.

Findings and caveats of the study: An analysis that came later showed most CMV-associated TCR beta chains appearing HLA-restricted.

The PCR ran on 60 Vbeta and 13 Jbeta primers. The method was immunoSEQ multiplex PCR; TCRdb's version includes in-frame clones alone and lacks a portion of them. The sample has 150,000 to 200,000 clones, 65% to 80% seen once. This chain connects TRBV2 to TRBJ2-5; perhaps TRBD2 as D (6 bases). The source material was PBMCs. This sequence was found in a young woman in good health and CMV-seronegative. CDR3 amino acids: CASDREGAGETQYF. In DNA form, the CDR3 reads TGTGCCAGCGATCGGGAAGGGGCGGGGGAGACCCAGTACTTC.